Presented here are 13 T cell receptor beta chains from one specimen sequenced in a study of blood T cell repertoires in COVID-19. Sequenced by immunoSEQ multiplex PCR; TCRdb stores in-frame clones only, minus some. The sample contains 300,000 to 450,000 clones, roughly 84% of which appear only once. The sequencing input was PBMCs or T cells enriched from blood (not recorded which). Receptors originate from a woman aged 30 to 39 who had recovered from COVID-19.

In this sample, this clone turned up a few times. V is TRBV18 and J is TRBJ1-6; 7 bases map to TRBD1. Germline values: CDR1 KGHSH, CDR2 LQKENI. Unmatched junction bases numbered 2, after V lost 2 bases and J lost 7 bases. CDR3 length: 14 residues. DNA of the CDR3: TGTGCCAGCTCACCAGGGACAGACAATTCACCCCTCCACTTT. It encodes CASSPGTDNSPLHF.

This clone showed up just once. The rearrangement joins TRBV9 to TRBJ1-2; 8 bases line up with TRBD1. This CDR3 has 15 residues. With 5 bases clipped from V and 8 bases from J, the junction kept 14 bases outside the gene matches. The germline gives CDR1 SGDLS, CDR2 YYNGEE. CDR3 loop: CASSDLSRTGNGYTF. The DNA of the CDR3 is TGTGCCAGCAGTGACCTCTCTAGGACAGGGAACGGCTACACCTTC.

V is TRBV6-5 and J is TRBJ1-2; D uncertain. The ends were cut back, 3 bases at V and 0 bases at J, with 8 bases in the middle. This CDR3 is 14 amino acids long. Germline V gene lookup returns CDR1 MNHEY and CDR2 SVGAGI. CDR3 bases: TGTGCCAGCAGTTATTCGATAGCTAACTATGGCTACACCTTC. Its protein product is CASSYSIANYGYTF.

This clone was counted only a few times. This chain links TRBV6-2 or TRBV6-3 with TRBJ2-7, with 7 bases matching TRBD2. CDR3 size: 12 residues. The trim removed 5 bases at V and 3 bases at J, leaving 1 base unmatched. Per the germline V gene, CDR1 is MNHEY and CDR2 is SVGEGT. CDR3 sequence (DNA): TGTGCCAGCAGTACGGGGGGCTACGAGCAGTACTTC. It specifies CASSTGGYEQYF.

This clone was seen only a few times. The chain employs TRBV18 and TRBJ1-2; D might be TRBD1 (6 bases). Germline V gene lookup returns CDR1 KGHSH and CDR2 LQKENI. The CDR3 runs to 13 residues. Trimming shortened V by 5 bases and J by 8 bases, and 15 bases separated the two germline ends. The CDR3 sequence: CASSGQGFGGYTF. CDR3 DNA sequence: TGTGCCAGCTCAGGCCAGGGGTTTGGCGGCTACACCTTC.

The rearrangement joins TRBV10-2 to TRBJ2-6; TRBD1 agrees at 8 bases. This CDR3 comprises 16 residues. Germline V gene lookup returns CDR1 WSHSY and CDR2 SAAADI. V trimming: 7 bases; J trimming: 0 bases; junction bases outside the gene matches: 5. CDR3: CASKSGGGSGANVLTF. CDR3 nucleotides: TGCGCCAGCAAATCAGGGGGCGGCTCTGGGGCCAACGTCCTGACTTTC.

The chain joins TRBV5-6 to TRBJ1-6; 8 bases match TRBD1. This CDR3 comprises 14 residues. Germline CDR1 SGHDT, CDR2 YYEEEE. Germline trimming cut 4 bases from V and 9 bases from J; bases unmatched to any gene: 6. The chain's CDR3 is CASSPATGGSPLHF. In DNA, the CDR3 is TGTGCCAGCAGCCCAGCAACAGGGGGTTCACCCCTCCACTTT.

The chain links TRBV12-3 or TRBV12-4 to TRBJ1-5; D remains unclear. The V end was cut by 4 bases, the J end by 6 bases, with 10 bases between. The CDR3 has 13 amino acids. The CDR3 reads CASSWGDGQPQHF. Written as DNA, the CDR3 is TGTGCCAGCAGTTGGGGAGATGGTCAGCCCCAGCATTTT.

The rearrangement uses TRBV6-5 and TRBJ1-1; D perhaps matches TRBD1 (5 bases). Germline V gene sequence: CDR1 MNHEY, CDR2 SVGAGI. The V end was cut by 7 bases, the J end by 4 bases, with 16 bases between. This CDR3 spans 14 amino acids. CDR3 amino acids: CASIRGFGGTEAFF. The CDR3 nucleotides are TGTGCCAGCATTAGAGGGTTCGGGGGCACTGAAGCTTTCTTT.

The chain joins TRBV30 to TRBJ1-4, with D perhaps TRBD1 (6 bases). The CDR3 totals 17 residues. V was shortened by 3 bases and J by 2 bases, with 19 bases between the two germline ends. Per germline, CDR1 GTSNPN and CDR2 SVGIG (reference sequence). The CDR3 sequence is CAWRTRQEPRTNEKLFF. CDR3 DNA sequence: TGTGCCTGGAGAACCAGACAGGAACCGCGGACTAATGAAAAACTGTTTTTT. The variable domain in full, with the rest retrieved from reference TRBV30 and TRBJ1-4, is SQTIHQWPATLVQPVGSPLSLECTVEGTSNPNLYWYRQAAGRGLQLLFYSVGIGQISSEVPQNLSASRPQDRQFILSSKKLLLSDSGFYLCAWRTRQEPRTNEKLFFGSGTQLSVL.

This chain links TRBV6-5 with TRBJ1-1; 8 bases match TRBD1. In germline, CDR1 is MNHEY, CDR2 SVGAGI. The trim removed 7 bases at V and 4 bases at J, leaving 8 bases unmatched. CDR3 length: 14 residues. DNA for the CDR3: TGTGCCAGCATATCCCAGGGGGCGCGCACTGAAGCTTTCTTT. Amino acid sequence: CASISQGARTEAFF.

For the CDR3, the DNA is TGTGCCACTGCGCATTTCGGCCTGACAAACACCGGGGAGCTGTTTTTT. As protein: CATAHFGLTNTGELFF. The rearrangement links TRBV15 to TRBJ2-2; D unclear. V was clipped by 9 bases and J by 2 bases, with 19 bases between them. From germline, CDR1 is LNHNV and CDR2 YYDKDF (reference sequence). This CDR3 has 16 amino acids.

The CDR3 DNA reads TGTGCCAGCAGCGTCGGACTAGCCAAAAACATTCAGTACTTC. Encoded protein: CASSVGLAKNIQYF. The J gene is TRBJ2-4, the V gene TRBV9; D is possibly TRBD2 (5 bases). The CDR3 is 14 residues long. Germline assignment: CDR1 SGDLS and CDR2 YYNGEE. Trimming stripped 2 bases from V and 0 bases from J, with 6 bases between.